These 19 T cell receptor beta chains were all obtained from the same sample, sequenced in a study of blood T cell repertoires in COVID-19. Method: immunoSEQ multiplex PCR; TCRdb's copy keeps in-frame clones and lacks some. The sample holds roughly 410,000 clones, about nine tenths seen once. What was sequenced was peripheral blood. The receptors derive from a woman between 35 and 50 years old with COVID-19, enrolled during active disease.

This sequence joins TRBV7-9 and TRBJ2-3, with D maybe TRBD2 (5 bases). Looked up from germline, CDR1 is SEHNR and CDR2 is FQNEAQ (reference sequence). V lost 6 bases and J lost 0, with 13 bases in between. The CDR3 is 15 residues long. CDR3 residues: CASRYGVLSTDTQYF. In nucleotides, the CDR3 is TGTGCCAGCAGGTACGGGGTGTTAAGCACAGATACGCAGTATTTT. Filled out from reference TRBV7-9 and TRBJ2-3, the complete variable domain reads DTGVSQNPRHKITKRGQNVTFRCDPISEHNRLYWYRQTLGQGPEFLTYFQNEAQLEKSRLLSDRFSAERPKGSFSTLEIQRTEQGDSAMYLCASRYGVLSTDTQYFGPGTRLTVL.

V is TRBV3-1 (or the pseudogene TRBV3-2) and J is TRBJ1-1, with 11 bases fitting TRBD1. Germline V gene data show CDR1 as LGHDT and CDR2 as YNNKEL (reference sequence). With 1 base clipped from V and 4 bases from J, the junction kept 2 bases outside the gene matches. The CDR3 runs to 15 residues. CDR3 sequence reads: CASSQVGTGGTEAFF. As DNA, the CDR3 is TGTGCCAGCAGCCAAGTGGGGACAGGGGGCACTGAAGCTTTCTTT.

For this clone: The sample carries other DNA sequences with the same CDR3. The V call is TRBV27, the J call TRBJ2-5; D unresolved. This CDR3 has 11 residues. Trimming took off 6 bases at V and 5 bases at J, with 7 bases between the two ends. Germline CDR1 reads MNHEY; CDR2 reads SMNVEV (reference sequence). This CDR3 reads CASSHKETQYF. The CDR3 bases are TGTGCCAGCAGCCACAAGGAGACCCAGTACTTC.

This chain links TRBV6-5 with TRBJ1-2; the match to TRBD1 covers 10 bases. Per germline, CDR1 MNHEY and CDR2 SVGAGI. This CDR3 spans 14 amino acids. Trimming took 10 bases from V and 5 from J; bases not matched to a gene: 10. The CDR3 DNA sequence: TGTGCCACCGGGACAGGGGATTCCATTTATGGCTACACCTTC. Translated, it gives CATGTGDSIYGYTF.

The V gene is TRBV5-1, the J gene TRBJ2-3; a possible D gene is TRBD2 (6 bases). Trimming removed 0 bases from V and 2 bases from J, with 13 bases in between. Germline V gene sequence: CDR1 SGHRS, CDR2 YFSETQ. The CDR3 has 16 residues. The DNA for the CDR3 is TGCGCCAGCAGCTTGGCCGGGGCGGGACCCACAGATACGCAGTATTTT. Translated, it gives CASSLAGAGPTDTQYF.

The chain has TRBV7-2 and TRBJ2-3; the D gene is possibly TRBD1 (5 bases). The CDR3 totals 14 residues. V lost 5 bases and J 5 bases, leaving 14 bases between the germline ends. CDR1 and CDR2 (germline): SGHTA, FQGNSA. CDR3 nucleotides: TGTGCCAGCAGCCCCCAGGGCCGGCTAGATACGCAGTATTTT. Translated, it gives CASSPQGRLDTQYF.

The chain has TRBV7-9 and TRBJ1-1, with 7 bases that match TRBD1. The CDR3 consists of 14 residues. With V trimmed by 4 bases and J by 1 base, 3 bases remained unmatched. The germline V gene has CDR1 SEHNR and CDR2 FQNEAQ (reference sequence). DNA for the CDR3: TGTGCCAGCAGCTCGGGACAGACGAACACTGAAGCTTTCTTT. Translating it yields CASSSGQTNTEAFF.

The table lists this clone with a few counts. The chain joins TRBV7-2 to TRBJ2-7; weak D call: TRBD2 (5 bases). The CDR3 is 13 residues long. Trimming removed 5 bases from V and 6 bases from J, with 14 bases in between. Germline V lookup: CDR1 SGHTA, CDR2 FQGNSA. For the CDR3, the DNA is TGTGCCAGCAGCCAGATCATGGGGAGCGAGCAGTACTTC. Its translation: CASSQIMGSEQYF.

The genes are TRBV28 and TRBJ1-1; 8 bases line up with TRBD1. The CDR3 extends over 14 amino acids. The J segment lost 4 bases and the V segment lost 6 bases, leaving 7 bases of the junction unmatched. CDR1 MDHEN and CDR2 SYDVKM come from the germline V gene. CDR3 residues: CASSPGGAGTEAFF. CDR3 sequence (DNA): TGTGCCAGCAGCCCAGGGGGCGCAGGCACTGAAGCTTTCTTT. The whole variable domain, filled in from reference TRBV28 and TRBJ1-1, reads DVKVTQSSRYLVKRTGEKVFLECVQDMDHENMFWYRQDPGLGLRLIYFSYDVKMKEKGDIPEGYSVSREKKERFSLILESASTNQTSMYLCASSPGGAGTEAFFGQGTRLTVV.

V is TRBV7-8 and J is TRBJ1-5, with a tentative D call TRBD1 (5 bases). Trimming took off 4 bases at V and 0 bases at J, with 19 bases between the two ends. This CDR3 is 18 amino acids long. CDR1 SGHVS and CDR2 FQNEAQ come from the germline V gene. This CDR3 reads CASSSLPQGSVSNQPQHF. CDR3 nucleotides: TGTGCCAGCAGCTCCCTTCCTCAGGGATCGGTTAGCAATCAGCCCCAGCATTTT.

This clone occurred once. The chain employs TRBV9 and TRBJ1-1, with D possibly matching TRBD1 (5 bases). V lost 0 bases and J 8 bases, leaving 14 bases between the germline ends. The germline gives CDR1 SGDLS, CDR2 YYNGEE. There are 14 residues in the CDR3. The CDR3 region has the DNA TGTGCCAGCAGCGTAGGCCTGGGCCAGGGAGAAGCTTTCTTT. Its translation is CASSVGLGQGEAFF.

The chain combines TRBV5-1 with TRBJ1-1; D gene ambiguous. V lost 0 bases, J lost 5 bases, and 11 bases lay in between. CDR1 and CDR2 from the germline V gene are SGHRS and YFSETQ. The CDR3 loop spans 14 amino acids. CDR3 loop: CASSLERVGTEAFF. The CDR3 region has the DNA TGCGCCAGCAGCTTGGAACGCGTCGGGACTGAAGCTTTCTTT.

This clone turned up a few times. This chain links TRBV6-5 with TRBJ1-5, with TRBD1 as a possible D gene (6 bases). Trimming shortened V by 6 bases and J by 3 bases, and 15 bases separated the two germline ends. The germline V gene encodes CDR1 MNHEY and CDR2 SVGAGI. This CDR3 has 15 residues. CDR3 loop: CASSRSDSYNQPQHF. The CDR3 nucleotides read TGTGCCAGCAGCCGCTCGGACAGCTACAATCAGCCCCAGCATTTT.

The rearrangement joins TRBV19 to TRBJ2-1; 8 bases match TRBD2. There are 17 residues in the CDR3. The germline V gene has CDR1 LNHDA and CDR2 SQIVND (reference sequence). V dropped 3 bases and J dropped 6; count of bases not matched to a gene: 13. The CDR3 is CASSIFAAGGRPNEQFF. As DNA, the CDR3 is TGTGCCAGTAGTATCTTCGCGGCGGGAGGTCGCCCCAATGAGCAGTTCTTC.

The J gene is TRBJ2-7, the V gene TRBV9; 7 bases are a match to TRBD2. This CDR3 is built from 15 residues. Germline-derived CDR1 and CDR2 are SGDLS and YYNGEE. Trimming took 5 bases from V and 0 from J; bases not matched to a gene: 8. CDR3 residues: CASSRGGSYSYEQYF. The CDR3, as DNA: TGTGCCAGCAGTCGGGGAGGGTCATACTCCTACGAGCAGTACTTC.

The V gene is TRBV19, the J gene TRBJ1-5; 9 positions agree with TRBD1. Germline CDR1 reads LNHDA; CDR2 reads SQIVND (reference sequence). The junction had 9 bases not matched to a gene; V was cut back by 3 bases and J by 0 bases. This CDR3 is 18 amino acids long. CDR3 in amino acids: CASSIGDRGFRSNQPQHF. DNA of the CDR3: TGTGCCAGTAGTATTGGAGACAGGGGGTTTCGTAGCAATCAGCCCCAGCATTTT.

This clone has a single count. V gene TRBV5-1 combines with J gene TRBJ2-5; TRBD1 agrees at 8 bases. This CDR3 contains 14 residues. CDR1 SGHRS and CDR2 YFSETQ come from the germline V gene. The junction had 4 bases not matched to a gene; V was cut back by 4 bases and J by 2 bases. The CDR3 DNA reads TGCGCCAGCAGCGAGACAGGGGTGCAAGAGACCCAGTACTTC. Residues: CASSETGVQETQYF.

The chain couples TRBV18 to TRBJ2-7; TRBD2 matches at 10 bases. Germline V gene sequence: CDR1 KGHSH, CDR2 LQKENI. The J segment lost 2 bases and the V segment lost 6 bases, leaving 1 base of the junction unmatched. This CDR3 comprises 13 residues. The CDR3 loop is CASSGTSAYEQYF. The CDR3 DNA reads as TGTGCCAGCTCCGGGACTAGCGCCTACGAGCAGTACTTC.

The CDR3, as DNA: TGTGCCAGCAGCCTGAGTCATCAGCCCCAGCATTTT. Its protein is CASSLSHQPQHF. The V and J genes are TRBV7-9 and TRBJ1-5, with D unclear. The CDR3 runs 12 residues. The germline CDR1 and CDR2 sequences are SEHNR and FQNEAQ (reference sequence). The V end lost 5 bases, the J end lost 5 bases, and 7 bases lay between the germline ends.